This entry describes one TCR beta chain. The clone's antigen remains unknown. Nothing much larger sits one base from this clone, and base qualities are not available. The CDR3 sequence holds 18 residues, the cysteine and phenylalanine included. The read is trimmed to its CDR3 DNA, 54 bases read in frame from base 1. The germline V gene (reference sequence) supplies CDR1 LNHDA and CDR2 SQIVND. Deletion took 4 bases off V and 4 bases off J, with a span of 20 bases between the germline ends. TCRbeta CDR3 regions were amplified from genomic DNA by means of the immunoSEQ Assay, a bias-controlled multiplex PCR. The original methods were these. The number of nucleated cells in each sample was estimated by amplification of reference gene primers within the assay. Sequence reads were collapsed and filtered to measure the absolute abundance of every unique TCRbeta CDR3 rearrangement. For each sample, productive Simpson clonality was calculated as the square root of Simpson's diversity index across productive rearrangements. TCRdb's version of the immuneACCESS table is confined to in-frame rearrangements and falls short of the full clone set. An unresolved V gene accounts for under half of the shortfall where checked; the remainder is of unknown origin. V and J calls and clone size are copied from that table; D and trimming were computed from the DNA. The sample table contains about 220,000 clones; only one count was recorded for 80% to 90% of them. The ten top clones hold 14% to 15% of the sample.

These data belong to a study of blood T cell repertoires in COVID-19 (dated by TCRdb to 2020 to 2022). Broadly, across the study: Samples covering the acute and convalescent phases of COVID-19 were provided by collaborators in the United States, Italy and Spain. The dataset comprised deeply sampled blood TCRbeta repertoires from subjects exposed to, actively infected with, or recovered from COVID-19. The material from the prospective study consisted of cDNA or gDNA derived from T cells, B-cell-depleted T cells, or PBMCs. Where HLA class I and class II types were available, the types were taken from metadata supplied by the sample provider, not from assay-based typing. A freely available public database, intended as a resource for researchers studying the immune response to SARS-CoV-2, is where the repertoires were released. The samples were drawn from the first 160 participants of the ongoing ImmuneRACE study and from 950 to 1,500 subjects provided by 6 global collaborators. Nearly every sample came with metadata listing a de-identified subject ID, COVID-19 status, age in years and sex.

Study-wide conclusions, independent of this receptor: The amount of clinical and demographic metadata varied by source and participant and was provided uncurated.

Participants in the prospective study were enrolled through a virtual design, were aged roughly 18 to 95 years, and lived in 24 United States geographic areas. Cohort assignment in the prospective study relied on participant-reported clinical history from a screening survey and a study questionnaire. In the prospective study, whole blood, serum and a nasopharyngeal or oropharyngeal swab were collected from each participant by mobile phlebotomists. Participants in the prospective study had the option to provide additional blood draws and questionnaires over a roughly 2-month period. Blood samples from the prospective study were shipped frozen or at room temperature prior to DNA extraction.

Recombination joined TRBV19 with TRBJ1-6; TRBD1 might be the D gene, on 5 matching bases. Sequenced material: PBMCs or T cells enriched from blood (not recorded which). This TCR derives from a woman aged 45-59 years with acute COVID-19. The CDR3 protein is CASSSRDGGGAYNSPLHF. The base sequence is TGTGCCAGTAGTAGCCGAGATGGAGGAGGGGCATATAATTCACCCCTCCACTTT.